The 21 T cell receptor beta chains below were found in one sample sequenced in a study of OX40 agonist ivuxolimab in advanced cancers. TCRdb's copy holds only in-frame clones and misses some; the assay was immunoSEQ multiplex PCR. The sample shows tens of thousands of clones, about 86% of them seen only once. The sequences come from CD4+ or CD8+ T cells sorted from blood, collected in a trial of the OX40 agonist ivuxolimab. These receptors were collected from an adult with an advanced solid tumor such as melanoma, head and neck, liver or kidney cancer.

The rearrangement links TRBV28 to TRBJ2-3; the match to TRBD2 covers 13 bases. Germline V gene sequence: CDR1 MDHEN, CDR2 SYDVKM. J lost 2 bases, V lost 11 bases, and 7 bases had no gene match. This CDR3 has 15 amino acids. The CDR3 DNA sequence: TGTGCCGCCCGACTAGCGGGGGGCATCACAGATACGCAGTATTTT. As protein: CAARLAGGITDTQYF.

CDR3 nucleotide sequence: TGCGCCAGCAGCCAAGTCCAGGGGGGCACTAATGAAAAACTGTTTTTT. Amino acids: CASSQVQGGTNEKLFF. The rearrangement links TRBV4-1 to TRBJ1-4; 7 bases agree with TRBD1. Unmatched junction bases numbered 4, after V lost 1 base and J lost 2 bases. Germline-derived CDR1 and CDR2 are MGHRA and YSYEKL. The CDR3 runs 16 residues.

The CDR3 region has the DNA TGTGCCAGCAGTTCTGGACGGGGGAACACCGGGGAGCTGTTTTTT. Its protein product is CASSSGRGNTGELFF. The genes are TRBV27 and TRBJ2-2; possible D gene TRBD2, 5 bases. Germline assignment: CDR1 MNHEY and CDR2 SMNVEV (reference sequence). V was pared by 4 bases and J by 1 base, with 10 bases between. This CDR3 contains 15 residues.

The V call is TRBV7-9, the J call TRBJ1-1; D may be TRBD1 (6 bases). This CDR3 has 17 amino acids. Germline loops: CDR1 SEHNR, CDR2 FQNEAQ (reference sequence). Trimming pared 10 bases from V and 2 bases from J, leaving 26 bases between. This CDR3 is CATNSGAAGPKNTEAFF. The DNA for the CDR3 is TGTGCCACCAATTCGGGGGCCGCGGGCCCAAAAAACACTGAAGCTTTCTTT.

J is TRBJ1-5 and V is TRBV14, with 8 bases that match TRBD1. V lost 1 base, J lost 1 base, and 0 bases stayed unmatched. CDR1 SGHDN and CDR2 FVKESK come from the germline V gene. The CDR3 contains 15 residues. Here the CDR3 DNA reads TGTGCCAGCAGCCAAGGACAGGGGAGCAATCAGCCCCAGCATTTT. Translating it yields CASSQGQGSNQPQHF.

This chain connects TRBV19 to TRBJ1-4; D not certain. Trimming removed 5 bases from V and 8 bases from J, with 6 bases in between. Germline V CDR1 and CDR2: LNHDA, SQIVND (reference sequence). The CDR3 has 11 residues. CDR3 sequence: CASSHSEKLFF. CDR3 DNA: TGTGCCAGTAGTCACAGCGAAAAACTGTTTTTT.

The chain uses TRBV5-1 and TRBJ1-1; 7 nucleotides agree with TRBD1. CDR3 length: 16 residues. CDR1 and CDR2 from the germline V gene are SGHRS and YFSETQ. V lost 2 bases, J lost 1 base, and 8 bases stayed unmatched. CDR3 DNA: TGCGCCAGCAGCTTATCACCGGACAGGACGAACACTGAAGCTTTCTTT. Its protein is CASSLSPDRTNTEAFF.

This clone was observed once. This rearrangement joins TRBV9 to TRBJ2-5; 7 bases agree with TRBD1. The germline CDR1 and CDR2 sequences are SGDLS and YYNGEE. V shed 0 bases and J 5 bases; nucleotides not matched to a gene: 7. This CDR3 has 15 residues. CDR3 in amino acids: CASSVDAGGLETQYF. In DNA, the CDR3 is TGTGCCAGCAGCGTAGACGCAGGGGGTTTGGAGACCCAGTACTTC.

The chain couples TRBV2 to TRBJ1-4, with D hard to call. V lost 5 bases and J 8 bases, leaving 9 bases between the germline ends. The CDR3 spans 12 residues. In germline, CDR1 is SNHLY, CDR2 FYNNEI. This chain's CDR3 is CASSLREEKLFF. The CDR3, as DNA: TGTGCCAGCAGTTTGCGCGAGGAAAAACTGTTTTTT.

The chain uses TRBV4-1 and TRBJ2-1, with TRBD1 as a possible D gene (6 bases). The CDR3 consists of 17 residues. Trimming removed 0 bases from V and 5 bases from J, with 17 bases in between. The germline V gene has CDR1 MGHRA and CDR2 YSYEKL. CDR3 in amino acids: CASSQELVAAGDNEQFF. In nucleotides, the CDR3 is TGCGCCAGCAGCCAAGAGCTCGTTGCGGCAGGGGACAATGAGCAGTTCTTC.

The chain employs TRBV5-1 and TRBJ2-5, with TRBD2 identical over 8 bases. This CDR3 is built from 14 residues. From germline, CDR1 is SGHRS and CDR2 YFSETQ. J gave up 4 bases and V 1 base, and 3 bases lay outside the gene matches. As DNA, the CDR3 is TGCGCCAGCAGCTTGTCCAGCGGGGGAGAGACCCAGTACTTC. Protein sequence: CASSLSSGGETQYF.

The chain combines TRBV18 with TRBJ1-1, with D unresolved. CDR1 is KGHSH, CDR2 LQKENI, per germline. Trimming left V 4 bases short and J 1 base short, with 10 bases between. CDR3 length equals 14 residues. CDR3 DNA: TGTGCCAGCTCACAAACGGTAGGGAACACTGAAGCTTTCTTT. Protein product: CASSQTVGNTEAFF.

The CDR3 coding sequence is TGTGCCAGCAGCTTATTCGGGCGGGAGGACGAGCAGTACTTC. Translating gives CASSLFGREDEQYF. This chain uses TRBV5-4 with TRBJ2-7; 8 bases agree with TRBD2. Germline V CDR1 and CDR2: SGHNT, YYREEE (reference sequence). V dropped 2 bases and J dropped 5; count of bases not matched to a gene: 6. This CDR3 has 14 amino acids.

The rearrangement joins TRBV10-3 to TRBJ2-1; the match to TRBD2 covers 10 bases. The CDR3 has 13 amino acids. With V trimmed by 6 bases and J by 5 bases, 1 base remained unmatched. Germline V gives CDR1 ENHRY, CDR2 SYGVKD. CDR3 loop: CAISGLADNEQFF. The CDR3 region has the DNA TGTGCCATCAGCGGACTAGCGGACAATGAGCAGTTCTTC.

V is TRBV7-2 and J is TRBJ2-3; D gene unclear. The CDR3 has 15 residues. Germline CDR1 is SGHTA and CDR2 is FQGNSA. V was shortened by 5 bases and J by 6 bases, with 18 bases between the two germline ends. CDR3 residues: CASSGLHVSRDTQYF. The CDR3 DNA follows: TGTGCCAGCAGCGGGCTTCACGTTTCACGTGATACGCAGTATTTT.

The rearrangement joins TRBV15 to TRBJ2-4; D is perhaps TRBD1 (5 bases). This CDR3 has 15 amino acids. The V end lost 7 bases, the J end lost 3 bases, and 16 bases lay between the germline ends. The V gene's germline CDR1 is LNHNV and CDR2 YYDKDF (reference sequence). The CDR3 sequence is CATTPPGLDKNIQYF. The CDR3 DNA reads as TGTGCCACCACCCCCCCAGGGTTGGACAAAAACATTCAGTACTTC.

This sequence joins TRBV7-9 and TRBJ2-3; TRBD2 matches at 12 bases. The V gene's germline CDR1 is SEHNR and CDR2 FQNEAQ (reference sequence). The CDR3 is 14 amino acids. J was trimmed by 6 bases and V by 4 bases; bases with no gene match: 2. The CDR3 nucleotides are TGTGCCAGCAGCTCCGGACTAGCGGGGGATACGCAGTATTTT. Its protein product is CASSSGLAGDTQYF.

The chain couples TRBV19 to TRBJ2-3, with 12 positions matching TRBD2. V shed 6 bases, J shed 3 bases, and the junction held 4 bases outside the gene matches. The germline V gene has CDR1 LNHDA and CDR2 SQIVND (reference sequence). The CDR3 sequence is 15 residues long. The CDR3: CASRWTSGATDTQYF. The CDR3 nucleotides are TGTGCCAGTAGGTGGACTAGCGGGGCAACAGATACGCAGTATTTT.

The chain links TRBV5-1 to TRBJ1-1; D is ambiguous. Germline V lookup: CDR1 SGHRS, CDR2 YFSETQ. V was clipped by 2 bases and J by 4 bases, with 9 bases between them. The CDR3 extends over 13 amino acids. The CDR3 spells CASSLNELTEAFF. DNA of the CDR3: TGCGCCAGCAGCTTAAACGAGCTCACTGAAGCTTTCTTT.

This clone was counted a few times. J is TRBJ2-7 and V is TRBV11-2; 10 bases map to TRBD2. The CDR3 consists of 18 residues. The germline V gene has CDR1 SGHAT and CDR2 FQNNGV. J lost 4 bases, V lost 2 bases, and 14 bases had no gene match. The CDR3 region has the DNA TGTGCCAGCAGCTTATATGTTTTTCGGACTAGCGGATTATACGAGCAGTACTTC. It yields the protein CASSLYVFRTSGLYEQYF.

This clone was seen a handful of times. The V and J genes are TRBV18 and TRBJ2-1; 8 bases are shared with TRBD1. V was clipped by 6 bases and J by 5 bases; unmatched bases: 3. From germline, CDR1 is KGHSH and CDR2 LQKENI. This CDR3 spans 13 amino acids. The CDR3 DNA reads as TGTGCCAGCTCGCCGGGACAGGACAATGAGCAGTTCTTC. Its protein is CASSPGQDNEQFF. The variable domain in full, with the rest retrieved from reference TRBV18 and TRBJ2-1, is NAGVMQNPRHLVRRRGQEARLRCSPMKGHSHVYWYRQLPEEGLKFMVYLQKENIIDESGMPKERFSAEFPKEGPSILRIQQVVRGDSAAYFCASSPGQDNEQFFGPGTRLTVL.